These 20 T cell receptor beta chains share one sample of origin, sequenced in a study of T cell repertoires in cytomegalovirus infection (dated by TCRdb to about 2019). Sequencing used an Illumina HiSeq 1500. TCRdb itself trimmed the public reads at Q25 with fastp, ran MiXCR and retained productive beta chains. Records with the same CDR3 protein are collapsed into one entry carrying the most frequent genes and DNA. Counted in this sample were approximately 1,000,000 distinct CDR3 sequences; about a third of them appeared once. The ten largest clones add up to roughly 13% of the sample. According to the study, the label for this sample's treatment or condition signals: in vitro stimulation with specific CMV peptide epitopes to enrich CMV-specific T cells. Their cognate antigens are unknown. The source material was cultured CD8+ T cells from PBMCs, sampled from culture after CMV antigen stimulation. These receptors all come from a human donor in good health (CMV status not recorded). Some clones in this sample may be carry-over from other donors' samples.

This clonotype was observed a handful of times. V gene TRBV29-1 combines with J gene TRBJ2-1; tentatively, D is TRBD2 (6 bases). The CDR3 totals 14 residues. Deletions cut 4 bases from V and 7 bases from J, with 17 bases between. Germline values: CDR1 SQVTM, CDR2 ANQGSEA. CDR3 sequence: CSVGRTGVLNEQFF. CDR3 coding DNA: TGCAGCGTTGGGAGGACGGGGGTTTTAAATGAGCAGTTCTTC.

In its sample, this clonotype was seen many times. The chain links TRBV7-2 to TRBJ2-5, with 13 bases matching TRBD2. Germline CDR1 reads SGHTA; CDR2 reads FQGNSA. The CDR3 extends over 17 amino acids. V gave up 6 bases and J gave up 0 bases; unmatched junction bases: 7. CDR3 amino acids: CASSRGGLAGNQETQYF. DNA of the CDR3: TGTGCCAGCAGTAGAGGGGGACTAGCGGGGAACCAAGAGACCCAGTACTTC.

This CDR3 reads CATSGTSGEINTGELFF. The CDR3 nucleotides are TGTGCCACCAGTGGGACTAGCGGGGAGATAAACACCGGGGAGCTGTTTTTT. The gene calls are TRBV15 and TRBJ2-2, with 13 bases aligning to TRBD2. The germline V gene has CDR1 LNHNV and CDR2 YYDKDF (reference sequence). The CDR3 has 17 residues. With V trimmed by 6 bases and J by 2 bases, 6 bases remained unmatched.

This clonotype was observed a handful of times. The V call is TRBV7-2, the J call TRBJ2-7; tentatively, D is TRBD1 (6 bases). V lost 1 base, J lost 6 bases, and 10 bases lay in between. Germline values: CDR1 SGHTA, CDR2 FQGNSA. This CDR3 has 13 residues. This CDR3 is CASSLDAGAEQYF. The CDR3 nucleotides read TGTGCCAGCAGCTTAGATGCAGGGGCCGAGCAGTACTTC.

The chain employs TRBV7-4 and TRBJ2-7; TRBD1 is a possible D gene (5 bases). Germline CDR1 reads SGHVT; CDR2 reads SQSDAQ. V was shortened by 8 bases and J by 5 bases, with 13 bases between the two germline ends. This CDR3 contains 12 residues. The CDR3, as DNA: TGTGCCAGCGGTGGCAGGGCCCACGAGCAGTACTTC. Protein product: CASGGRAHEQYF.

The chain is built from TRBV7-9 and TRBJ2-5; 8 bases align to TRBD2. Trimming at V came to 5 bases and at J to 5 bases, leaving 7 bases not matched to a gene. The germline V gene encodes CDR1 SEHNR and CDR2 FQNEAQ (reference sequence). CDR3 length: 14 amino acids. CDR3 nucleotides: TGTGCCAGCAGCATAAGGACTAGCCGGGAGACCCAGTACTTC. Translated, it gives CASSIRTSRETQYF.

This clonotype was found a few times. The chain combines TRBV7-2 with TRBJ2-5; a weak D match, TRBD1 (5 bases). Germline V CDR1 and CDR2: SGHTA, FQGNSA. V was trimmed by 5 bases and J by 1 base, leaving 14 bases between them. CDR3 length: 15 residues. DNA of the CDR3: TGTGCCAGCAGCCTTACTGGGGCCCTCCAAGAGACCCAGTACTTC. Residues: CASSLTGALQETQYF.

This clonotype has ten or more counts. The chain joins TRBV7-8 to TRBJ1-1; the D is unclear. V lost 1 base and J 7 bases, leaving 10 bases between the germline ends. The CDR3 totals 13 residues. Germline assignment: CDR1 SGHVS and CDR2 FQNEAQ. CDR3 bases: TGTGCCAGCAGCTTAGGGGGTTACGGTGAAGCTTTCTTT. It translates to CASSLGGYGEAFF.

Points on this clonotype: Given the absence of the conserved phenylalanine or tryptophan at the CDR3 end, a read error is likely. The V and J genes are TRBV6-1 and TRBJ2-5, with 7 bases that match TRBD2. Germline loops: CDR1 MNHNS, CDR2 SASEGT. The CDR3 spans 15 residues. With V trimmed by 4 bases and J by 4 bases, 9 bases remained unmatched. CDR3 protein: CASSAQEGRGETQYI. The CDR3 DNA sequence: TGTGCCAGCAGTGCCCAAGAGGGGAGGGGAGAGACCCAGTACATC.

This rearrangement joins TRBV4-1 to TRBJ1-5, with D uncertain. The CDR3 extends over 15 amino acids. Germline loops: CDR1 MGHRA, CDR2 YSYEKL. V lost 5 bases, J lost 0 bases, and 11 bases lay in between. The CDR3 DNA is TGCGCCAGCAGCTCAACCCCGGATAGCAATCAGCCCCAGCATTTT. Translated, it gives CASSSTPDSNQPQHF.

In DNA, the CDR3 is TGTGCCAGCAGTGAAGCGGCAGGTCGCTCCTACGAGCAGTACTTC. Translated, it gives CASSEAAGRSYEQYF. The V gene is TRBV2, the J gene TRBJ2-7; D is ambiguous. Germline V lookup: CDR1 SNHLY, CDR2 FYNNEI. The CDR3 extends over 15 amino acids. V lost 0 bases to trimming and J lost 0 bases, with 9 bases between them. Using reference TRBV2 and TRBJ2-7 for the parts outside the CDR3, the full variable domain is EPEVTQTPSHQVTQMGQEVILRCVPISNHLYFYWYRQILGQKVEFLVSFYNNEISEKSEIFDDQFSVERPDGSNFTLKIRSTKLEDSAMYFCASSEAAGRSYEQYFGPGTRLTVT.

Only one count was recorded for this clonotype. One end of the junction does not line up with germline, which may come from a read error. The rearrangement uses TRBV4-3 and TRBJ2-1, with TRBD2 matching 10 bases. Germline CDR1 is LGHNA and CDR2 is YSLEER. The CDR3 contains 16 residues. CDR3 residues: CAGSQDSSGGGNEQFF. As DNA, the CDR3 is TGCGCCGGCAGCCAAGACTCGAGCGGGGGGGGGAATGAGCAGTTCTTC.

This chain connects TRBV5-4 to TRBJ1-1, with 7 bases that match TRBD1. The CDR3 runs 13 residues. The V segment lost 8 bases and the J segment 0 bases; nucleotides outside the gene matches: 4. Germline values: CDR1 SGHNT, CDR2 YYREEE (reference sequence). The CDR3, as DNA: TGTGCCAGTTGGGACAGCTTGAACACTGAAGCTTTCTTT. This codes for CASWDSLNTEAFF.

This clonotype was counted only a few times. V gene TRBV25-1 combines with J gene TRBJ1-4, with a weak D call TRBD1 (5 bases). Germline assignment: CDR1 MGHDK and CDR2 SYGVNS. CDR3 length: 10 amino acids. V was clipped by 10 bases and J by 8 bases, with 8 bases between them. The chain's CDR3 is CATRGEKLFF. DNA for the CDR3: TGTGCCACAAGGGGCGAAAAACTGTTTTTT.

CDR3 nucleotide sequence: TGTGCCACGTTGGCCCCCGGGGCCAACGTCCTGACTTTC. Its protein is CATLAPGANVLTF. This chain joins TRBV6-5 and TRBJ2-6; D gene ambiguous. V lost 10 bases, J lost 4 bases, and 11 bases lay in between. Germline lookup yields CDR1 MNHEY and CDR2 SVGAGI. This CDR3 has 13 amino acids.

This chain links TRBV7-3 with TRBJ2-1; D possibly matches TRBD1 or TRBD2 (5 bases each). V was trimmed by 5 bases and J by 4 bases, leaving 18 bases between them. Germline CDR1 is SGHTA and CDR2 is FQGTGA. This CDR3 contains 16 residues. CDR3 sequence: CASSSDGGLGYNEQFF. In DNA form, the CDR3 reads TGTGCCAGCAGCAGTGATGGGGGTTTGGGGTACAATGAGCAGTTCTTC.

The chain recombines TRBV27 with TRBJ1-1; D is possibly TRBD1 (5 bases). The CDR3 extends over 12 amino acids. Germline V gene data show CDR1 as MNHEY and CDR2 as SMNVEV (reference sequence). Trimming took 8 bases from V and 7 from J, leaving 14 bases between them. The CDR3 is CASYRTLGEAFF. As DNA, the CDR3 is TGTGCCAGCTACAGGACACTTGGTGAAGCTTTCTTT.

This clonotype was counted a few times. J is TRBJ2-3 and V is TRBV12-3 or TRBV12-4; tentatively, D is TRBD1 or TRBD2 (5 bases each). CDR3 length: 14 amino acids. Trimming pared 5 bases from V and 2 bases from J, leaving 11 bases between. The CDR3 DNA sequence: TGTGCCAGCAGTCCCCGGGACGCCACAGATACGCAGTATTTT. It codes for CASSPRDATDTQYF.

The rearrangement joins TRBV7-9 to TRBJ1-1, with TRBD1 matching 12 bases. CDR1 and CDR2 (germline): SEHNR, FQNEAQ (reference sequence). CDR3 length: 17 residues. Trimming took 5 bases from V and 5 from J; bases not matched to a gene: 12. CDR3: CASSPSRDRGQRTEAFF. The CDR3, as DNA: TGTGCCAGCAGCCCGTCCCGGGACAGGGGGCAAAGGACTGAAGCTTTCTTT.

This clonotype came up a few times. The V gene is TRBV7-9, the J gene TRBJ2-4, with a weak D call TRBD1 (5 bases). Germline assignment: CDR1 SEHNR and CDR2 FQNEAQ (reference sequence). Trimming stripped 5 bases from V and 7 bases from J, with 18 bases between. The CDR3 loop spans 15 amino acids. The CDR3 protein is CASSAKIQESNIQYF. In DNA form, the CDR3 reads TGTGCCAGCAGCGCAAAAATACAGGAATCGAACATTCAGTACTTC.